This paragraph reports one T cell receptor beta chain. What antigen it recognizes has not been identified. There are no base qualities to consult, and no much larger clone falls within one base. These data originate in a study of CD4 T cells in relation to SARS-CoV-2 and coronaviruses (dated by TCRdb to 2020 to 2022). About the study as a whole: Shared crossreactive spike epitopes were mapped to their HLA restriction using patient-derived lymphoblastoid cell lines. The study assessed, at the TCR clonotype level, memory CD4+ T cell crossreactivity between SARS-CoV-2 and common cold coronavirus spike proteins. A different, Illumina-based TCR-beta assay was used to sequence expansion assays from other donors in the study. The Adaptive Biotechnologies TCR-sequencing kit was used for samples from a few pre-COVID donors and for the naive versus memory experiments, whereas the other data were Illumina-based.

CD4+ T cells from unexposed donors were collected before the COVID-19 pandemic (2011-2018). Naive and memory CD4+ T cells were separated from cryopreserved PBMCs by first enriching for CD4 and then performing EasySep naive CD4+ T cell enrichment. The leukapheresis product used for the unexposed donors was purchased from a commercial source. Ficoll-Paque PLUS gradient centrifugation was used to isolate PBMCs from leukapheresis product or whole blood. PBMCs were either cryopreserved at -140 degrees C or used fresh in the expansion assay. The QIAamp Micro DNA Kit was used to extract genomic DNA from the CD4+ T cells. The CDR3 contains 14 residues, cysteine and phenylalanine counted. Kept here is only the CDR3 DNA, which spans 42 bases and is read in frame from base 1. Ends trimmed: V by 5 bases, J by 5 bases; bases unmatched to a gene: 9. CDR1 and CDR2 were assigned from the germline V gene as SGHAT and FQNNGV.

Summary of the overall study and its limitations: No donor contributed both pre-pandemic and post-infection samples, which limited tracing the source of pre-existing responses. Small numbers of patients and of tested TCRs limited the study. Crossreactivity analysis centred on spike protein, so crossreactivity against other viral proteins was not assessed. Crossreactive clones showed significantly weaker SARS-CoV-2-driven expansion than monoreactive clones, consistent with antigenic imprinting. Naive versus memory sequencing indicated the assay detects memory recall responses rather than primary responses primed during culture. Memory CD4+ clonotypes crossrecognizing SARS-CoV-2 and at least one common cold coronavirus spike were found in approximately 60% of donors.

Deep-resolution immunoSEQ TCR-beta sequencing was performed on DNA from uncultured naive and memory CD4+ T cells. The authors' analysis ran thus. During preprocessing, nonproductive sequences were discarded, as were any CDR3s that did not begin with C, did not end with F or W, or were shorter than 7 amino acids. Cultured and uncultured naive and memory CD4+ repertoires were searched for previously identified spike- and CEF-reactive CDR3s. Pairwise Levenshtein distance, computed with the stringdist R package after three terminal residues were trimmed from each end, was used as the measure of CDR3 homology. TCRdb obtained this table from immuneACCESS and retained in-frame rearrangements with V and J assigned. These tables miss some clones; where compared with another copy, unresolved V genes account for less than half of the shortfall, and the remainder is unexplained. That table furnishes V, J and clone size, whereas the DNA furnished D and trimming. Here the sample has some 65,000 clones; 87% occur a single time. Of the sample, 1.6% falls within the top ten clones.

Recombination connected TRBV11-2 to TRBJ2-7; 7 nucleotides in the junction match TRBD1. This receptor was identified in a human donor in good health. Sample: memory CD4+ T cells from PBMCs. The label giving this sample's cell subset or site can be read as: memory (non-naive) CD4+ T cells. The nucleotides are TGTGCCAGCAGCCCCACACAGGGGATGCACGAGCAGTACTTC. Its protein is CASSPTQGMHEQYF. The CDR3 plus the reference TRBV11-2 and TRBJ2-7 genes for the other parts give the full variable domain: EAGVAQSPRYKIIEKRQSVAFWCNPISGHATLYWYQQILGQGPKLLIQFQNNGVVDDSQLPKDRFSAERLKGVDSTLKIQPAKLEDSAVYLCASSPTQGMHEQYFGPGTRLTVT.